These 5 T cell receptor beta chains were all obtained from the same sample, sequenced in a study of shared clonotypes between healthy human individuals (dated by TCRdb to about 2020). The library was built by means of the immunoSEQ multiplex PCR assay. In its TCRdb copy, this immuneACCESS table keeps in-frame sequences only and misses some clones. Where compared with another copy, unresolved V genes explain less than half of these, and the others have no known cause. The sample table records over 2 million clones; 95% of these occur just once. The ten top clones hold 0.13% of the sample. Sequencing was carried out using naive CD4+ T cells sorted from blood. According to the study, the label for this sample's cell subset or site signals: CD45RA+ positively selected. The receptors stem from a young man in good health.

As DNA, the CDR3 is TGTGCCAGCAGCCGTGGGTTGGTAAGGGAGGGATTGTTAGAGACCCAGTACTTC. Translated: CASSRGLVREGLLETQYF. This chain joins TRBV5-5 and TRBJ2-5; 7 nucleotides match TRBD2. Germline CDR1 and CDR2: SGHKS and YYEKEE (reference sequence). This CDR3 contains 18 residues. Unmatched junction bases numbered 19, after V lost 4 bases and J lost 4 bases.

The V and J genes are TRBV10-2 and TRBJ1-5; tentative D call: TRBD1 (5 bases). V was clipped by 4 bases and J by 3 bases, with 13 bases between them. Germline CDR1 and CDR2: WSHSY and SAAADI. The CDR3 length is 15 residues. CDR3 bases: TGCGCCAGCAGTGCCTCGGGGGGGGACAATCAGCCCCAGCATTTT. Translated, it gives CASSASGGDNQPQHF.

This chain links TRBV6-5 with TRBJ1-1; D is undetermined. Trimming took 0 bases from V and 1 from J, leaving 6 bases between them. CDR1 is MNHEY and CDR2 is SVGAGI in the germline V gene. The length of the CDR3 is 14 residues. The CDR3 DNA is TGTGCCAGCAGTTACTCGGCAGAGAACACTGAAGCTTTCTTT. Encoded protein: CASSYSAENTEAFF.

CDR3 DNA: TGTGCCAGTAGTATAGCCGTCTGGGCAGGGGTAGGCAATCAGCCCCAGCATTTT. This translates into CASSIAVWAGVGNQPQHF. This chain uses TRBV19 with TRBJ1-5, with a tentative D call TRBD1 (6 bases). V was trimmed by 1 base and J by 2 bases, leaving 18 bases between them. Germline V gene lookup returns CDR1 LNHDA and CDR2 SQIVND (reference sequence). The CDR3 is 18 residues long.

This rearrangement joins TRBV9 to TRBJ2-2, with unresolved D. The CDR3 contains 16 residues. V lost 0 bases and J 1 base, leaving 10 bases between the germline ends. The germline CDR1 and CDR2 sequences are SGDLS and YYNGEE. CDR3 region: CASSVGAALNTGELFF. The CDR3 nucleotides are TGTGCCAGCAGCGTAGGGGCAGCGTTGAACACCGGGGAGCTGTTTTTT. Looking up the rest from reference TRBV9 and TRBJ2-2 gives the full variable domain: DSGVTQTPKHLITATGQRVTLRCSPRSGDLSVYWYQQSLDQGLQFLIQYYNGEERAKGNILERFSAQQFPDLHSELNLSSLELGDSALYFCASSVGAALNTGELFFGEGSRLTVL.